The clone carrying this TCR beta chain was recorded at least ten times. What it binds is not known. The time point is: pre-sensitization, week 0. Treatment defined: therapeutic diphenylcyclopropenone sensitization with weekly scalp DPC. This record belongs to a study of human T cells and chemical hapten exposure. Whole-study findings and limits: There was alopecia in the donors, so their immune response may differ from that of healthy people.

The germline gives CDR1 LGHDT, CDR2 YNNKEL (reference sequence). This CDR3 has 15 amino acids. The germline V and J ends were trimmed by 2 bases and 0 bases, with 8 bases remaining between them. Individual cDNA molecules received unique molecular identifiers in the library. From the RACE reads, TCRdb called clonotypes with MiXCR, one entry per CDR3 protein. The data hold about 98,000 distinct CDR3 sequences, with 9.5% to 14% observed a single time. This TCR derives from a woman aged 55-70 years with alopecia areata. Some clones in this sample may be carry-over from other donors' samples. The starting material was whole blood, obtained in connection with sensitization to the hapten diphenylcyclopropenone (DPC). V usage is TRBV3-1 and J usage is TRBJ1-3; possibly TRBD1 for D (5 bases). As DNA, the CDR3 is TGTGCCAGCAGCCAATTCGGGGGCTCTGGAAACACCATATATTTT. This sequence encodes CASSQFGGSGNTIYF.